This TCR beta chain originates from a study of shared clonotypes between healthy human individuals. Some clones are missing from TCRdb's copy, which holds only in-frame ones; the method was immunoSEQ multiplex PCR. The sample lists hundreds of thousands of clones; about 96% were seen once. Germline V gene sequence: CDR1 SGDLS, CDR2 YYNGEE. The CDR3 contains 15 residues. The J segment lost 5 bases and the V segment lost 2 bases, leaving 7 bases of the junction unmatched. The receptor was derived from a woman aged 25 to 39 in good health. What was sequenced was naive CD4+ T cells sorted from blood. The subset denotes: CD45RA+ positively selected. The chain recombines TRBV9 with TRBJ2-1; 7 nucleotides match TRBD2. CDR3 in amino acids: CASSVDLAAHNEQFF. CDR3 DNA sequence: TGTGCCAGCAGCGTCGACCTAGCGGCCCACAATGAGCAGTTCTTC.